This entry concerns a single T cell receptor (beta chain). The protocol was immunoSEQ multiplex PCR, while the TCRdb copy is restricted to in-frame clones and leaves out a portion. This repertoire shows about 130,000 clones, about 90% found once; its top ten account for roughly 1.9%. Trimming removed 6 bases at V and 4 bases at J, with 12 bases between. Germline-derived CDR1 and CDR2 are LNHDA and SQIVND (reference sequence). There are 13 residues in the CDR3. The sample belongs to a study of control samples from healthy donors and cancer patients. This sequence was found in a woman between 50 and 59 years old in good health. Sequenced material: blood. V is TRBV19 and J is TRBJ1-2, with no clear D. The CDR3 is CASRIPGSYGYTF. DNA for the CDR3: TGTGCCAGTAGAATCCCGGGATCCTATGGCTACACCTTC.